The 29 T cell receptor beta chains below all came from one sample that was sequenced in a study of PD-L1 blockade in urothelial cancer. Time point described: peripheral blood 6 weeks after treatment start. TCRdb's copy holds only in-frame clones and misses some; the assay was immunoSEQ multiplex PCR. The table has 100,000 to 150,000 clones, roughly 86% seen once. Sequences were derived from PBMCs, sampled around atezolizumab (anti-PD-L1) treatment. The receptors were sampled from a man aged 50-60 years with urothelial cancer.

This clone was picked up one time. The chain is built from TRBV5-1 and TRBJ2-1, with 8 bases aligning to TRBD1. The junction had 2 bases not matched to a gene; V was cut back by 5 bases and J by 7 bases. This CDR3 comprises 12 residues. The germline gives CDR1 SGHRS, CDR2 YFSETQ. CDR3 loop: CASRTGVNEQFF. Here the CDR3 DNA reads TGCGCCAGCAGGACAGGGGTTAATGAGCAGTTCTTC.

This chain links TRBV28 with TRBJ2-7; 10 bases are a match to TRBD1. The CDR3 length is 16 residues. Germline V lookup: CDR1 MDHEN, CDR2 SYDVKM. Unmatched junction bases numbered 13, after V lost 7 bases and J lost 4 bases. In DNA, the CDR3 is TGTGCCAGCACCACCTCGCCGGGACAGGGGAAATACGAGCAGTACTTC. Protein product: CASTTSPGQGKYEQYF.

The rearrangement joins TRBV9 to TRBJ2-5; the D gene is possibly TRBD2 (5 bases). Trimming removed 0 bases at V and 5 bases at J, with 8 bases between. The CDR3 has 13 amino acids. Germline CDR1 SGDLS, CDR2 YYNGEE. CDR3 in DNA: TGTGCCAGCAGCGTAGGGGGAGTTGAGACCCAGTACTTC. It is translated as CASSVGGVETQYF.

This chain links TRBV4-2 with TRBJ2-1, with D possibly TRBD2 on 5 matching bases. V dropped 1 base and J dropped 12 bases, with 19 bases sitting between them. CDR3 length: 15 amino acids. Germline V gives CDR1 LGHNA, CDR2 YNFKEQ. The chain's CDR3 is CASSQVREGGFGQFF. The CDR3 nucleotides are TGTGCCAGCAGCCAAGTCCGCGAGGGCGGGTTCGGGCAGTTCTTC.

This chain connects TRBV19 to TRBJ2-1, with 9 bases identical to TRBD1. The germline gives CDR1 LNHDA, CDR2 SQIVND (reference sequence). V was pared by 6 bases and J by 9 bases, with 12 bases of the junction left unmatched. This CDR3 is built from 15 residues. The CDR3 protein is CASRKPGQGSSEQFF. In nucleotides, the CDR3 is TGTGCCAGTAGAAAACCGGGACAGGGAAGTTCTGAGCAGTTCTTC.

This clone was seen once. The chain is built from TRBV28 and TRBJ2-1; 10 nucleotides line up with TRBD1. V lost 5 bases to trimming and J lost 7 bases; unmatched junction nucleotides: 8. The CDR3 sequence is 15 residues long. From germline, CDR1 is MDHEN and CDR2 SYDVKM. As DNA, the CDR3 is TGTGCCAGCAGTGAGACAGGGGGCCTTTGGAATGAGCAGTTCTTC. Translating it yields CASSETGGLWNEQFF.

The chain has TRBV10-3 and TRBJ1-5, with a tentative D call TRBD1 (6 bases). The CDR3 consists of 15 residues. V lost 7 bases, J lost 5 bases, and 18 bases lay in between. The germline CDR1 and CDR2 sequences are ENHRY and SYGVKD. The CDR3 here is CAITPPGAGDQPQHF. The CDR3 region has the DNA TGTGCCATCACCCCCCCTGGGGCAGGGGATCAGCCCCAGCATTTT.

This clone has a count of ten or more. The chain combines TRBV18 with TRBJ2-7, with TRBD2 matching 9 bases. The CDR3 contains 15 residues. The germline gives CDR1 KGHSH, CDR2 LQKENI. After removal of 4 bases from V and 2 bases from J, the junction contained 6 bases not matched to a gene. CDR3 residues: CASSQRTSVAYEQYF. CDR3 DNA: TGTGCCAGCTCACAAAGGACTAGCGTTGCCTACGAGCAGTACTTC.

V is TRBV28 and J is TRBJ2-5, with a weak D call TRBD1 (6 bases). The CDR3 consists of 14 residues. V was pared by 2 bases and J by 2 bases, with 9 bases between. Germline V gene sequence: CDR1 MDHEN, CDR2 SYDVKM. The CDR3 bases are TGTGCCAGCAGTTTAAGCGGACAGCAAGAGACCCAGTACTTC. This gives the protein CASSLSGQQETQYF.

V gene TRBV7-2 combines with J gene TRBJ1-4; 9 nucleotides agree with TRBD1. The CDR3 is made up of 16 amino acids. V gave up 1 base and J gave up 5 bases; unmatched junction bases: 5. From germline, CDR1 is SGHTA and CDR2 FQGNSA. DNA of the CDR3: TGTGCCAGCAGCTTAGGGGGGACAGGGCGGAATGAAAAACTGTTTTTT. This encodes CASSLGGTGRNEKLFF.

V and J are TRBV29-1 and TRBJ2-2; 9 nucleotides align to TRBD2. The CDR3 contains 15 residues. V dropped 4 bases and J dropped 3; count of bases not matched to a gene: 6. Germline CDR1 reads SQVTM; CDR2 reads ANQGSEA. DNA of the CDR3: TGCAGCGTTGGCTATAGCGGGAGATACACCGGGGAGCTGTTTTTT. Amino acid sequence: CSVGYSGRYTGELFF.

The J gene is TRBJ1-2, the V gene TRBV28; D remains ambiguous. The CDR3 is 15 residues long. CDR1 MDHEN and CDR2 SYDVKM come from the germline V gene. V was clipped by 6 bases and J by 6 bases, with 20 bases between them. CDR3 in DNA: TGTGCCAGCAGGGGCTTTAGGGAGGGTGGACATGGCTACACCTTC. Encoded protein: CASRGFREGGHGYTF.

For this clone: The CDR3 does not close with the conserved phenylalanine or tryptophan, likely indicating a read error. It is unclear where the CDR3 begins or ends on the DNA, so no DNA is shown, and the CDR3 is as TCRdb lists it. The chain employs TRBV9 and TRBJ2-7; the DNA was not used to check the table's D call, TRBD2. The CDR3 contains 14 residues when both ends are counted. Germline loops: CDR1 SGDLS, CDR2 YYNGEE. The CDR3 protein is CASSPRPGTSSLSL.

CDR3 in DNA: TGTGCCAGCAGTTTAATAGCGGGAGTTGTGGAAAATGAGCAGTTCTTC. This sequence encodes CASSLIAGVVENEQFF. V is TRBV27 and J is TRBJ2-1; TRBD2 agrees at 9 bases. The CDR3 loop spans 16 amino acids. V trimming: 2 bases; J trimming: 7 bases; junction bases outside the gene matches: 9. Germline V gene sequence: CDR1 MNHEY, CDR2 SMNVEV (reference sequence).

This chain links TRBV5-4 with TRBJ1-1, with 7 bases lining up with TRBD1. The trim removed 3 bases at V and 2 bases at J, leaving 7 bases unmatched. The CDR3 loop spans 15 amino acids. Germline V CDR1 and CDR2: SGHNT, YYREEE (reference sequence). CDR3 residues: CASSYTRDSNTEAFF. CDR3 in DNA: TGTGCCAGCAGCTATACCCGGGACAGTAACACTGAAGCTTTCTTT.

The genes are TRBV5-4 and TRBJ1-6, with D hard to call. Per the germline V gene, CDR1 is SGHNT and CDR2 is YYREEE (reference sequence). With 4 bases removed from V and 13 bases from J, the gap between germline ends came to 15 bases. The CDR3 consists of 13 residues. CDR3 amino acids: CASSLGSTPPLHF. The DNA of the CDR3 is TGTGCCAGCAGCCTGGGGTCCACACCGCCCCTCCACTTT.

The V gene is TRBV28, the J gene TRBJ2-7; 7 nucleotides agree with TRBD2. J lost 3 bases, V lost 4 bases, and 0 bases had no gene match. CDR3 length: 12 amino acids. The germline gives CDR1 MDHEN, CDR2 SYDVKM. CDR3 bases: TGTGCCAGCAGTTGGGAGGGCTACGAGCAGTACTTC. Amino acid sequence: CASSWEGYEQYF.

V and J are TRBV11-3 and TRBJ1-1; a weak D match, TRBD1 (5 bases). Germline CDR1 and CDR2: SGHNT and YENEEA. This CDR3 has 16 amino acids. V was trimmed by 6 bases and J by 0 bases, leaving 17 bases between them. The CDR3 DNA reads TGTGCCAGCAGGTTGGGCAGGGCCAGGATGAACACTGAAGCTTTCTTT. It specifies CASRLGRARMNTEAFF.

This rearrangement joins TRBV9 to TRBJ1-4; 10 nucleotides align to TRBD1. With V trimmed by 3 bases and J by 7 bases, 6 bases remained unmatched. Germline V gene lookup returns CDR1 SGDLS and CDR2 YYNGEE. The CDR3 spans 15 residues. The CDR3 DNA reads as TGTGCCAGCAGCGGGAGGACAGGGGGGAGTGAAAAACTGTTTTTT. This gives the protein CASSGRTGGSEKLFF.

The chain joins TRBV7-9 to TRBJ2-2; 9 positions match TRBD2. CDR1 and CDR2 (germline): SEHNR, FQNEAQ (reference sequence). The CDR3 has 15 residues. V lost 5 bases, J lost 7 bases, and 8 bases stayed unmatched. DNA of the CDR3: TGTGCCAGCAGCGAAGGTAGCGGGAGTGACGGGGAGCTGTTTTTT. Its protein is CASSEGSGSDGELFF.

The chain combines TRBV6-5 with TRBJ1-2; TRBD1 aligns across 10 bases. Per the germline V gene, CDR1 is MNHEY and CDR2 is SVGAGI. This CDR3 contains 15 residues. V lost 4 bases and J lost 7; bases outside the gene matches: 9. The CDR3 protein is CASSSRTGGIFGYTF. The CDR3 DNA sequence: TGTGCCAGCAGTTCCAGGACAGGGGGTATTTTTGGCTACACCTTC.

The chain carries TRBV30 and TRBJ1-2, with 8 positions matching TRBD1. Looked up from germline, CDR1 is GTSNPN and CDR2 is SVGIG (reference sequence). Germline trimming cut 8 bases from V and 1 base from J; bases unmatched to any gene: 12. This CDR3 has 15 amino acids. DNA of the CDR3: TGTGCCCGCCTCAACCGGGACAGGTTTAACTATGGCTACACCTTC. This encodes CARLNRDRFNYGYTF. Full variable domain (outside the CDR3, taken from reference TRBV30 and TRBJ1-2): SQTIHQWPATLVQPVGSPLSLECTVEGTSNPNLYWYRQAAGRGLQLLFYSVGIGQISSEVPQNLSASRPQDRQFILSSKKLLLSDSGFYLCARLNRDRFNYGYTFGSGTRLTVV.

A single count supports this clone. The chain combines TRBV7-2 with TRBJ2-2; 9 bases line up with TRBD1. The trim removed 5 bases at V and 2 bases at J, leaving 3 bases unmatched. The germline V gene has CDR1 SGHTA and CDR2 FQGNSA. The CDR3 runs to 15 residues. CDR3 sequence reads: CASSHRGHNTGELFF. In DNA form, the CDR3 reads TGTGCCAGCAGCCACAGGGGGCATAACACCGGGGAGCTGTTTTTT.

The rearrangement joins TRBV18 to TRBJ2-7, with TRBD1 matching 8 bases. CDR1 and CDR2 from the germline V gene are KGHSH and LQKENI. V trimming: 3 bases; J trimming: 6 bases; junction bases outside the gene matches: 4. The CDR3 is made up of 13 amino acids. CDR3 nucleotide sequence: TGTGCCAGCTCACCGGACAGGGTGGGCGAGCAGTACTTC. As protein: CASSPDRVGEQYF.

The chain carries TRBV14 and TRBJ1-2; TRBD1 might be the D (6 bases). Germline V gene lookup returns CDR1 SGHDN and CDR2 FVKESK. The CDR3 consists of 13 residues. Trimming removed 4 bases at V and 2 bases at J, with 8 bases between. CDR3 nucleotide sequence: TGTGCCAGCAGCCCCGGGACAAACTATGGCTACACCTTC. As protein: CASSPGTNYGYTF. Using reference TRBV14 and TRBJ1-2 for the parts outside the CDR3, the full variable domain is EAGVTQFPSHSVIEKGQTVTLRCDPISGHDNLYWYRRVMGKEIKFLLHFVKESKQDESGMPNNRFLAERTGGTYSTLKVQPAELEDSGVYFCASSPGTNYGYTFGSGTRLTVV.

The chain uses TRBV2 and TRBJ2-1; 8 nucleotides match TRBD1. The CDR3 totals 15 residues. V gave up 3 bases and J gave up 7 bases; unmatched junction bases: 8. Per germline, CDR1 SNHLY and CDR2 FYNNEI. DNA for the CDR3: TGTGCCAGCAGTGAGAACAGGGGGAGGTTGAATGAGCAGTTCTTC. It translates to CASSENRGRLNEQFF.

The rearrangement links TRBV30 to TRBJ2-3; 8 bases fit TRBD2. CDR3 size: 15 residues. Germline trimming cut 3 bases from V and 1 base from J; bases unmatched to any gene: 6. The germline V gene has CDR1 GTSNPN and CDR2 SVGIG (reference sequence). This chain's CDR3 is CAWRVAGSGTDTQYF. The CDR3 DNA reads as TGTGCCTGGAGGGTAGCGGGAAGTGGCACAGATACGCAGTATTTT.

This clone has a single count. The chain couples TRBV20-1 to TRBJ2-7; no clear D gene. V gave up 7 bases and J gave up 7 bases, with 11 bases separating them. Germline V lookup: CDR1 DFQATT, CDR2 SNEGSKA (reference sequence). This CDR3 contains 10 residues. CDR3 residues: CSVTRGEQYF. The CDR3 DNA reads as TGCAGTGTCACTCGCGGTGAGCAGTACTTC.

The J gene is TRBJ1-1, the V gene TRBV2; the D gene is possibly TRBD1 (6 bases). Looked up from germline, CDR1 is SNHLY and CDR2 is FYNNEI. The germline V and J ends were trimmed by 6 bases and 1 base, with 9 bases remaining between them. This CDR3 spans 13 amino acids. Here the CDR3 DNA reads TGTGCCAGCAGCAAGGACAGGAACACTGAAGCTTTCTTT. It is translated as CASSKDRNTEAFF. The variable domain in full, with the rest retrieved from reference TRBV2 and TRBJ1-1, is EPEVTQTPSHQVTQMGQEVILRCVPISNHLYFYWYRQILGQKVEFLVSFYNNEISEKSEIFDDQFSVERPDGSNFTLKIRSTKLEDSAMYFCASSKDRNTEAFFGQGTRLTVV.